The 14 T cell receptor beta chains presented below share a single source sample, sequenced in a study. The TRBV12-4/TRBJ1-2 clonotypes were amplified using barcode primers with ligated adaptors. A single record per CDR3 protein comes from TCRdb applying MiXCR to the multiplex PCR reads. The top ten hold around 10% of the sample, which has over a thousand distinct CDR3 sequences, approximately 33% seen once. Input material: memory CD4+ T cells sorted from blood. This sample's subset: memory CD4+ T cells, CD4+CD45RO+CD25-. All receptors derive from a female donor with breast cancer.

The rearrangement joins TRBV12-3 or TRBV12-4 to TRBJ1-2, with 9 bases matching TRBD1. The CDR3 runs to 14 residues. Trimming at V came to 5 bases and at J to 7 bases, leaving 8 bases not matched to a gene. The CDR3 is CASSQPGTGSGYTF. Written as DNA, the CDR3 is TGTGCCAGCAGTCAACCAGGGACAGGGAGTGGCTACACCTTC.

The chain uses TRBV12-3 or TRBV12-4 and TRBJ1-2; 9 nucleotides agree with TRBD1. J was trimmed by 2 bases and V by 6 bases; bases with no gene match: 7. CDR3 length: 15 amino acids. CDR3 in amino acids: CASSAGQGRNYGYTF. Here the CDR3 DNA reads TGTGCCAGCAGCGCGGGACAGGGTCGGAACTATGGCTACACCTTC.

J is TRBJ1-2 and V is TRBV12-3 or TRBV12-4; TRBD1 aligns across 9 bases. The CDR3 extends over 14 amino acids. The junction had 6 bases not matched to a gene; V was cut back by 7 bases and J by 3 bases. The CDR3 loop reads CASMDGTGYYGYTF. The CDR3 bases are TGTGCCAGCATGGACGGGACAGGGTACTATGGCTACACCTTC.

This chain links TRBV12-3 or TRBV12-4 with TRBJ1-2, with 7 bases lining up with TRBD1. The J segment lost 5 bases and the V segment lost 7 bases, leaving 10 bases of the junction unmatched. The CDR3 spans 14 residues. CDR3 DNA sequence: TGTGCCAGCACCAGGACAGGCACTGTTTATGGCTACACCTTC. Amino acid sequence: CASTRTGTVYGYTF.

This clonotype is labeled large. The J gene is TRBJ1-2, the V gene TRBV12-3 or TRBV12-4, with D unresolved. V was cut by 5 bases and J by 4 bases, with 8 bases left in between. This CDR3 has 12 amino acids. The CDR3 protein is CASSQASYGYTF. The CDR3 nucleotides are TGTGCCAGCAGTCAAGCTTCCTATGGCTACACCTTC.

By share, this clonotype counts as large. This chain links TRBV12-3 or TRBV12-4 with TRBJ1-2; possible D gene TRBD1, 5 bases. The CDR3 has 16 amino acids. V was cut by 4 bases and J by 5 bases, with 20 bases left in between. CDR3 amino acids: CASSSYQQEMRYGYTF. The CDR3 DNA reads TGTGCCAGCAGTTCGTACCAACAGGAGATGCGGTATGGCTACACCTTC.

This chain joins TRBV12-3 or TRBV12-4 and TRBJ1-2, with 9 bases aligning to TRBD1. The CDR3 runs to 15 residues. V trimming: 5 bases; J trimming: 3 bases; junction bases outside the gene matches: 7. The CDR3 bases are TGTGCCAGCAGTCGGGGACAGGGAGAGCACTATGGCTACACCTTC. This gives the protein CASSRGQGEHYGYTF.

This clonotype was recorded only once. The V call is TRBV12-3 or TRBV12-4, the J call TRBJ1-2, with 9 positions matching TRBD1. V gave up 6 bases and J gave up 5 bases; unmatched junction bases: 7. The CDR3 is 14 amino acids. This chain's CDR3 is CASRSGQGRYGYTF. The CDR3 region has the DNA TGTGCCAGCAGGTCGGGACAGGGAAGGTATGGCTACACCTTC.

This clonotype was detected a few times. The chain has TRBV12-3 or TRBV12-4 and TRBJ1-2, with 10 nucleotides matching TRBD1. V was clipped by 3 bases and J by 4 bases; unmatched bases: 5. The length of the CDR3 is 15 residues. CDR3 in DNA: TGTGCCAGCAGTTTGTGGGACAGGGGACCCTATGGCTACACCTTC. This codes for CASSLWDRGPYGYTF.

This clonotype was seen only a few times. CDR3 protein: CASSPGAQGYTF. CDR3 coding DNA: TGTGCCAGCAGCCCAGGGGCCCAAGGCTACACCTTC. The rearrangement links TRBV12-3 or TRBV12-4 to TRBJ1-2, with a possible D match to TRBD1 (6 bases). Deletions cut 6 bases from V and 8 bases from J, with 13 bases between. The CDR3 covers 12 residues.

The V call is TRBV12-3 or TRBV12-4, the J call TRBJ1-2, with TRBD1 matching over 9 bases. The CDR3 has 12 amino acids. V shed 6 bases, J shed 7 bases, and the junction held 3 bases outside the gene matches. The CDR3 region has the DNA TGTGCCAGCAGAGGGACAGGGACTGGCTACACCTTC. This gives the protein CASRGTGTGYTF.

This clonotype is labeled as large (0.1 to 1%). The V and J genes are TRBV12-3 or TRBV12-4 and TRBJ1-2, with a weak D call TRBD1 (6 bases). V lost 4 bases to trimming and J lost 13 bases, with 16 bases between them. The CDR3 is 12 residues long. The CDR3 here is CASSSRTRGSTF. The CDR3 DNA reads as TGTGCCAGCAGTTCCCGGACCAGGGGTAGCACCTTC.

This clonotype was picked up a small number of times. The rearrangement joins TRBV12-3 or TRBV12-4 to TRBJ1-2, with TRBD1 matching over 8 bases. V gave up 7 bases and J gave up 10 bases; unmatched junction bases: 14. The CDR3 contains 14 residues. The CDR3: CASTLMGQDRTYTF. Written as DNA, the CDR3 is TGTGCCAGCACCCTAATGGGACAGGACCGGACCTACACCTTC.

By its share, this clonotype is large. The chain combines TRBV12-3 or TRBV12-4 with TRBJ1-2; D ambiguous. CDR3 size: 14 residues. The V end was cut by 5 bases, the J end by 2 bases, with 12 bases between. The CDR3 coding sequence is TGTGCCAGCAGTATCTTGGACGGGAACTATGGCTACACCTTC. This translates into CASSILDGNYGYTF.